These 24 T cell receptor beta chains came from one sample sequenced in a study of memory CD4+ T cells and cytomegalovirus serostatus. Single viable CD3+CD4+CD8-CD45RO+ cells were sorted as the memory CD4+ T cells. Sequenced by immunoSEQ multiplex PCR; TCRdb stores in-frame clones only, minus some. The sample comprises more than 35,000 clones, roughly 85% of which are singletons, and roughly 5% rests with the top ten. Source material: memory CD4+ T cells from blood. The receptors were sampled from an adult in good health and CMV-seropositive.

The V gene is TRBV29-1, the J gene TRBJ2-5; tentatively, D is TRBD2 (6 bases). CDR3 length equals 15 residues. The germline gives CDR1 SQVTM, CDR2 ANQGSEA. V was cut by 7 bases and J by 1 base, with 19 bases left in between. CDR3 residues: CSATSPAGGQETQYF. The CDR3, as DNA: TGCAGCGCCACATCCCCAGCGGGCGGCCAAGAGACCCAGTACTTC.

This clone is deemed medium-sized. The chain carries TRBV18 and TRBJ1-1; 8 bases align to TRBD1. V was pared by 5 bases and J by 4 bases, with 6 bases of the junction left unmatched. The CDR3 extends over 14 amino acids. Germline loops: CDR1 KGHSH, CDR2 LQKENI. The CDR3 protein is CASSATGVVTEAFF. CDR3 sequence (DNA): TGTGCCAGCTCAGCGACAGGGGTAGTCACTGAAGCTTTCTTT.

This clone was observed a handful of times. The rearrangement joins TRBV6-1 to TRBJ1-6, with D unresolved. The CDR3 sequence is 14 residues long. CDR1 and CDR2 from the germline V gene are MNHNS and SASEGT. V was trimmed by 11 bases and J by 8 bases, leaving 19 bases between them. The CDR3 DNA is TGTGCCGGAAGGGCGGGCTTTTGGGATTCACCCCTCCACTTT. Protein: CAGRAGFWDSPLHF.

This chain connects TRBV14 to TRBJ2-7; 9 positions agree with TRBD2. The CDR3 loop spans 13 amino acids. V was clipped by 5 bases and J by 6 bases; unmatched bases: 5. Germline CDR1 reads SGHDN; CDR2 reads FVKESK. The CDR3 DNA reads TGTGCCAGCAGCTTAGCGGGAGTAAGCGAGCAGTACTTC. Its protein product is CASSLAGVSEQYF. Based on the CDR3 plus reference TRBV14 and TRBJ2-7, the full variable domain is EAGVTQFPSHSVIEKGQTVTLRCDPISGHDNLYWYRRVMGKEIKFLLHFVKESKQDESGMPNNRFLAERTGGTYSTLKVQPAELEDSGVYFCASSLAGVSEQYFGPGTRLTVT.

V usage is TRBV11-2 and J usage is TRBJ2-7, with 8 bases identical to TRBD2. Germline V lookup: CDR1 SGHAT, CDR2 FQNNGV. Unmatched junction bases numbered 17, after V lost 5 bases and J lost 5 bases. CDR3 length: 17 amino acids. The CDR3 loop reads CASSTLAGLEVSNEQYF. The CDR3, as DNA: TGTGCCAGCAGCACCTTGGCGGGACTAGAAGTCTCAAACGAGCAGTACTTC.

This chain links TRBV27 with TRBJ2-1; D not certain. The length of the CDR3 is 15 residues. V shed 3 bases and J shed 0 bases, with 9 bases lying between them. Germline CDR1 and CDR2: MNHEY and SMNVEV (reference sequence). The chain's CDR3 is CASSFWVSSYNEQFF. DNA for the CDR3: TGTGCCAGCAGTTTTTGGGTGAGCTCCTACAATGAGCAGTTCTTC.

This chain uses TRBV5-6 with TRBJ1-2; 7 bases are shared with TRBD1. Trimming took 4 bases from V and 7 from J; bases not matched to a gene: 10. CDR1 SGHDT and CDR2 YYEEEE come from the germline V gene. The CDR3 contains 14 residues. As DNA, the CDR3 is TGTGCCAGCAGCCCCGGAGGGGGCGCCGGTGGCTACACCTTC. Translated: CASSPGGGAGGYTF.

Here the CDR3 DNA reads TGTGCCAGCAGCTTGGCGGGAGCTATGTCCTACGAGCAGTACTTC. Translation gives CASSLAGAMSYEQYF. This chain joins TRBV7-9 and TRBJ2-7, with 7 bases that match TRBD2. This CDR3 contains 15 residues. V gave up 3 bases and J gave up 1 base; unmatched junction bases: 6. The germline V gene has CDR1 SEHNR and CDR2 FQNEAQ (reference sequence). The variable domain in full, with the rest retrieved from reference TRBV7-9 and TRBJ2-7, is DTGVSQNPRHKITKRGQNVTFRCDPISEHNRLYWYRQTLGQGPEFLTYFQNEAQLEKSRLLSDRFSAERPKGSFSTLEIQRTEQGDSAMYLCASSLAGAMSYEQYFGPGTRLTVT.

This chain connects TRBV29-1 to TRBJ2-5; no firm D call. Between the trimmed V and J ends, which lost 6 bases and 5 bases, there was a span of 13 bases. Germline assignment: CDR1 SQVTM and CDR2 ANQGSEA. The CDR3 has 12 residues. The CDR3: CSVRGPAETQYF. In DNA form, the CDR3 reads TGCAGCGTCCGAGGACCGGCGGAGACCCAGTACTTC.

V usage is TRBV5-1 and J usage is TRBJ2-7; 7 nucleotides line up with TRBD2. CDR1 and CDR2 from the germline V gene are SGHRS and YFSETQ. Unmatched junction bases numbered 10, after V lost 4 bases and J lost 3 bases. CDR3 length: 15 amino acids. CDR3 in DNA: TGCGCCAGCAGCCCGTCGGGCGGGAGTCTCTACGAGCAGTACTTC. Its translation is CASSPSGGSLYEQYF.

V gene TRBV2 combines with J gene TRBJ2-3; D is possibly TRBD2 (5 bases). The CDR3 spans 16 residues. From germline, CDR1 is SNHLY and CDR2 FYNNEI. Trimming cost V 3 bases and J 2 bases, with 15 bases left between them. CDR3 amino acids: CASSEFKGRDTDTQYF. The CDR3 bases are TGTGCCAGCAGTGAGTTCAAGGGCCGGGACACAGATACGCAGTATTTT.

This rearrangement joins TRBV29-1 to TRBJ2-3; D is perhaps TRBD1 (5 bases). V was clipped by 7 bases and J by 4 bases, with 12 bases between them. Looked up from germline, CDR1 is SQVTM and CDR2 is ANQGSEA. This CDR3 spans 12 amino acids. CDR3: CSALQGADTQYF. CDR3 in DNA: TGCAGCGCGCTGCAGGGTGCAGATACGCAGTATTTT.

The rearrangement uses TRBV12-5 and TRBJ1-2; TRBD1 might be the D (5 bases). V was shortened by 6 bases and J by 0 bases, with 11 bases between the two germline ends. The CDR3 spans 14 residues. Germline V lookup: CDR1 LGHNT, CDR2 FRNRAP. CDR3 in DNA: TGTGCTAGTGGACCCGACAGTGCTAACTATGGCTACACCTTC. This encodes CASGPDSANYGYTF.

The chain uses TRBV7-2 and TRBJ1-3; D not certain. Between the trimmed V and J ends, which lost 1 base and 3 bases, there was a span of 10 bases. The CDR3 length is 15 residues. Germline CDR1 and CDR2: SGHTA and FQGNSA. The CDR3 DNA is TGTGCCAGCAGCTTAGGCGGGAACCTTGGAAACACCATATATTTT. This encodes CASSLGGNLGNTIYF.

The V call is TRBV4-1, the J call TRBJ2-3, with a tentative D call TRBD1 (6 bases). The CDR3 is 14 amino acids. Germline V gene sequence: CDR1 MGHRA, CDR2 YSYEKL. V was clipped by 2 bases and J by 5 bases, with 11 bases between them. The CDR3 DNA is TGCGCCAGCAGCCAAACCGGGACACAAGATACGCAGTATTTT. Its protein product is CASSQTGTQDTQYF.

The CDR3: CASSIPTGGGTEAFF. CDR3 in DNA: TGTGCCAGCAGCATCCCGACAGGGGGCGGCACTGAAGCTTTCTTT. The chain is built from TRBV7-2 and TRBJ1-1, with TRBD1 identical over 10 bases. CDR3 length equals 15 residues. The germline CDR1 and CDR2 sequences are SGHTA and FQGNSA. The J segment lost 4 bases and the V segment lost 5 bases, leaving 7 bases of the junction unmatched.

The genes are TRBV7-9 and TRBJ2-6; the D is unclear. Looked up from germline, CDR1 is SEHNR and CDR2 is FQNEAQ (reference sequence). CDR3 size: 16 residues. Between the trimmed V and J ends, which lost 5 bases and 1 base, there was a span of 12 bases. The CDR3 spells CASSPRRTSGANVLTF. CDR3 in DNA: TGTGCCAGCAGCCCCCGACGGACGTCTGGGGCCAACGTCCTGACTTTC.

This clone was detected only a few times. As DNA, the CDR3 is TGTGCCACCAGCAGAGATCTGGCTCCTGAATCTGGCGAGCAGTACTTC. Amino acids: CATSRDLAPESGEQYF. The chain employs TRBV15 and TRBJ2-7; D remains ambiguous. Germline V lookup: CDR1 LNHNV, CDR2 YYDKDF (reference sequence). CDR3 length: 16 residues. V gave up 0 bases and J gave up 6 bases, with 18 bases separating them.

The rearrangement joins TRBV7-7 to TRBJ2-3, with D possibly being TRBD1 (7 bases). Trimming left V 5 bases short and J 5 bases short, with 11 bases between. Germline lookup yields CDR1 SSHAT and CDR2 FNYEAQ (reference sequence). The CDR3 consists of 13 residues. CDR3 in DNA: TGTGCCAGCAGCCGACAGGGAGGAGATACGCAGTATTTT. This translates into CASSRQGGDTQYF.

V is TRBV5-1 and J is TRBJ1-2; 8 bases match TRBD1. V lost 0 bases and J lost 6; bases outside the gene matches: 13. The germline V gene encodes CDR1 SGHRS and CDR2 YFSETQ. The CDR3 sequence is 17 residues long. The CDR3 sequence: CASSLGQGAGVFDGYTF. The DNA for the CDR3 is TGCGCCAGCAGCTTGGGGCAGGGGGCCGGGGTTTTTGATGGCTACACCTTC.

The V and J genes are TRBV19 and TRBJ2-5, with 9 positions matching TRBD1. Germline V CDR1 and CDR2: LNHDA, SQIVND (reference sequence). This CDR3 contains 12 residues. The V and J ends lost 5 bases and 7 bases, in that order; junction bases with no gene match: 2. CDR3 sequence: CASSPDRGTQYF. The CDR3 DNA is TGTGCCAGTAGTCCGGACAGGGGGACCCAGTACTTC.

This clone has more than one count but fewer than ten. The DNA of the CDR3 is TGCGCCAGCAGCTCGGGGGCTAGCGGGAGCCGGGAGACCCAGTACTTC. Its translation: CASSSGASGSRETQYF. The chain recombines TRBV5-1 with TRBJ2-5; 10 bases agree with TRBD2. This CDR3 has 16 amino acids. In germline, CDR1 is SGHRS, CDR2 YFSETQ. V dropped 3 bases and J dropped 5; count of bases not matched to a gene: 10.

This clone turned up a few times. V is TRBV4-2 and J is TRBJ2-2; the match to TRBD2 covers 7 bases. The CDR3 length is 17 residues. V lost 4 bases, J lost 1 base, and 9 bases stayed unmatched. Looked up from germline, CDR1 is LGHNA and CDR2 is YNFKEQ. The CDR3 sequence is CASSRSGTGRNTGELFF. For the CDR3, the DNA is TGTGCCAGCAGCCGAAGCGGGACGGGTCGGAACACCGGGGAGCTGTTTTTT.

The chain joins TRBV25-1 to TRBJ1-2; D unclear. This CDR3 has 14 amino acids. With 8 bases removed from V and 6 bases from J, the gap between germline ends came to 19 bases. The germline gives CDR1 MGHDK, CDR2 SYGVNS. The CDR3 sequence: CASAPRRAAHGYTF. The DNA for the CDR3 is TGTGCCAGCGCACCGAGAAGAGCCGCCCATGGCTACACCTTC.